One and the same sample provided the 17 T cell receptor beta chains below, sequenced in a study of blood T cell repertoires in COVID-19. Data came from immunoSEQ multiplex PCR; TCRdb stores just in-frame clones and leaves some out. The sample lists 200,000 to 250,000 clones, about nine tenths seen once, with 1.2% in the top ten. Sequencing was done on a sample of PBMCs or T cells enriched from blood (not recorded which). The receptors were sampled from a young man who had recovered from COVID-19.

The J gene is TRBJ2-7, the V gene TRBV27, with 8 bases identical to TRBD1. Germline CDR1 MNHEY, CDR2 SMNVEV (reference sequence). The CDR3 runs to 17 residues. Trimming took 2 bases from V and 1 from J; bases not matched to a gene: 10. This CDR3 is CASSLMALTGVSYEQYF. The CDR3 coding sequence is TGTGCCAGCAGTTTAATGGCCTTGACAGGGGTGTCCTACGAGCAGTACTTC.

This clone was recorded a few times. The chain employs TRBV9 and TRBJ2-1; the D is unclear. Germline CDR1 SGDLS, CDR2 YYNGEE. The ends were cut back, 3 bases at V and 2 bases at J, with 21 bases in the middle. The CDR3 totals 18 residues. The CDR3 sequence: CASSGSPFGGSAYNEQFF. The CDR3 DNA reads TGTGCCAGCAGCGGGTCTCCGTTTGGTGGCAGCGCCTACAATGAGCAGTTCTTC.

The CDR3 is CASSLGTGNNEQFF. The CDR3 DNA sequence: TGTGCCAGCAGCTTAGGGACAGGCAACAATGAGCAGTTCTTC. The genes are TRBV7-9 and TRBJ2-1; 7 bases are a match to TRBD1. This CDR3 is built from 14 residues. Germline V gives CDR1 SEHNR, CDR2 FQNEAQ (reference sequence). Losses at the gene ends were 1 base for V and 5 bases for J; bases not matched to a gene: 2.

The chain carries TRBV7-2 and TRBJ2-5; 9 nucleotides line up with TRBD2. With 1 base clipped from V and 4 bases from J, the junction kept 7 bases outside the gene matches. Germline CDR1 is SGHTA and CDR2 is FQGNSA. The CDR3 is 16 amino acids. The CDR3 sequence: CASSLGVSREGETQYF. The CDR3 nucleotides are TGTGCCAGCAGCTTAGGAGTTTCGCGGGAGGGAGAGACCCAGTACTTC.

The J gene is TRBJ1-5, the V gene TRBV11-2; D not resolved. CDR3 length equals 15 residues. The V gene lost 1 base and the J gene lost 3 bases, with 10 bases spanning the gap. CDR1 and CDR2 from the germline V gene are SGHAT and FQNNGV. This chain's CDR3 is CASSLGERDNQPQHF. CDR3 DNA: TGTGCCAGCAGCTTAGGCGAGAGGGACAATCAGCCCCAGCATTTT.

This clone has more than one count but fewer than ten. V and J are TRBV28 and TRBJ2-3, with D possibly TRBD2 on 5 matching bases. The germline CDR1 and CDR2 sequences are MDHEN and SYDVKM. With 4 bases removed from V and 5 bases from J, the gap between germline ends came to 7 bases. CDR3 length: 12 residues. CDR3 DNA: TGTGCCAGCAGTTGGACTCGAGATACGCAGTATTTT. Translated, it gives CASSWTRDTQYF.

The CDR3 DNA reads TGCGCCAGCAGCCAAGGGACAGAACTGTTTTTT. Translation gives CASSQGTELFF. The chain couples TRBV4-3 to TRBJ1-4, with D possibly matching TRBD1 (6 bases). The CDR3 totals 11 residues. V lost 1 base and J 12 bases, leaving 6 bases between the germline ends. Germline CDR1 and CDR2: LGHNA and YSLEER.

The chain couples TRBV19 to TRBJ2-7; 10 bases agree with TRBD1. This CDR3 contains 15 residues. Trimming removed 5 bases from V and 1 base from J; junction bases left unmatched: 5. Germline lookup yields CDR1 LNHDA and CDR2 SQIVND (reference sequence). The chain's CDR3 is CASSSPGQGSYEQYF. CDR3 bases: TGTGCCAGTAGTTCTCCGGGACAGGGGTCCTACGAGCAGTACTTC.

This clone was seen just once. The rearrangement links TRBV5-1 to TRBJ1-2; 10 nucleotides align to TRBD1. V lost 2 bases and J lost 4; bases outside the gene matches: 2. Germline V gives CDR1 SGHRS, CDR2 YFSETQ. The CDR3 extends over 14 amino acids. CDR3 loop: CASSLGTGVYGYTF. CDR3 nucleotides: TGCGCCAGCAGCTTAGGGACAGGGGTCTATGGCTACACCTTC.

The chain couples TRBV6-5 to TRBJ2-1; D is possibly TRBD2 (6 bases). Germline-derived CDR1 and CDR2 are MNHEY and SVGAGI. Trimming took off 6 bases at V and 4 bases at J, with 10 bases between the two ends. This CDR3 comprises 13 residues. CDR3 amino acids: CASRPGVYNEQFF. The CDR3 DNA sequence: TGTGCCAGCAGACCGGGAGTTTACAATGAGCAGTTCTTC.

V usage is TRBV7-7 and J usage is TRBJ2-2; TRBD1 is a possible D gene (6 bases). Trimming cost V 11 bases and J 6 bases, with 16 bases left between them. CDR1 is SSHAT, CDR2 FNYEAQ, per germline (reference sequence). The length of the CDR3 is 13 residues. In DNA form, the CDR3 reads TGTGCCTCTCGAGGGGGTACGGCCGGGGAGCTGTTTTTT. Translation gives CASRGGTAGELFF.

The chain is built from TRBV4-3 and TRBJ2-7; 8 bases fit TRBD2. The CDR3 contains 18 residues. V shed 0 bases, J shed 0 bases, and the junction held 10 bases outside the gene matches. Germline CDR1 and CDR2: LGHNA and YSLEER. The CDR3 region is CASSQEFGGGTYSYEQYF. DNA for the CDR3: TGCGCCAGCAGCCAAGAATTTGGCGGGGGGACCTACTCCTACGAGCAGTACTTC.

The table lists this clone with a count of one. The chain recombines TRBV15 with TRBJ2-5, with TRBD2 matching over 7 bases. The germline V gene has CDR1 LNHNV and CDR2 YYDKDF (reference sequence). The V gene end was trimmed by 2 bases and the J gene end by 1 base; junction bases not matched to a gene: 7. This CDR3 has 16 residues. The CDR3 here is CATSRSTLAVQETQYF. The CDR3 region has the DNA TGTGCCACCAGCAGATCAACGCTAGCGGTCCAAGAGACCCAGTACTTC.

The chain recombines TRBV9 with TRBJ1-2, with 8 bases matching TRBD1. V gave up 0 bases and J gave up 5 bases; unmatched junction bases: 3. Germline V gives CDR1 SGDLS, CDR2 YYNGEE. The CDR3 length is 14 residues. The DNA for the CDR3 is TGTGCCAGCAGCGTAGCTAGACAGGGGTATGGCTACACCTTC. It yields the protein CASSVARQGYGYTF.

This clone was observed once. The chain uses TRBV6-2 or TRBV6-3 and TRBJ2-3; a weak D match, TRBD2 (6 bases). The CDR3 is 15 amino acids. Germline assignment: CDR1 MNHEY and CDR2 SVGEGT. Trimming left V 2 bases short and J 0 bases short, with 9 bases between. As DNA, the CDR3 is TGTGCCAGCAGTTACATGCGGGGTAGCACAGATACGCAGTATTTT. Its translation: CASSYMRGSTDTQYF.

This clone was found once. This chain connects TRBV27 to TRBJ2-1, with TRBD2 identical over 15 bases. CDR3 size: 20 residues. Per germline, CDR1 MNHEY and CDR2 SMNVEV (reference sequence). Trimming took 0 bases from V and 0 from J; bases not matched to a gene: 6. The CDR3 DNA is TGTGCCAGCAGTTTATCGGGACTAGCGGGAGGCCCTAGCTCCTACAATGAGCAGTTCTTC. This translates into CASSLSGLAGGPSSYNEQFF.

The chain uses TRBV3-1 (or the pseudogene TRBV3-2) and TRBJ1-1, with D unclear. The CDR3 is 15 residues long. V was pared by 1 base and J by 1 base, with 10 bases between. Looked up from germline, CDR1 is LGHDT and CDR2 is YNNKEL (reference sequence). The CDR3 loop is CASSQVVTQNTEAFF. CDR3 DNA: TGTGCCAGCAGCCAAGTAGTGACACAGAACACTGAAGCTTTCTTT.